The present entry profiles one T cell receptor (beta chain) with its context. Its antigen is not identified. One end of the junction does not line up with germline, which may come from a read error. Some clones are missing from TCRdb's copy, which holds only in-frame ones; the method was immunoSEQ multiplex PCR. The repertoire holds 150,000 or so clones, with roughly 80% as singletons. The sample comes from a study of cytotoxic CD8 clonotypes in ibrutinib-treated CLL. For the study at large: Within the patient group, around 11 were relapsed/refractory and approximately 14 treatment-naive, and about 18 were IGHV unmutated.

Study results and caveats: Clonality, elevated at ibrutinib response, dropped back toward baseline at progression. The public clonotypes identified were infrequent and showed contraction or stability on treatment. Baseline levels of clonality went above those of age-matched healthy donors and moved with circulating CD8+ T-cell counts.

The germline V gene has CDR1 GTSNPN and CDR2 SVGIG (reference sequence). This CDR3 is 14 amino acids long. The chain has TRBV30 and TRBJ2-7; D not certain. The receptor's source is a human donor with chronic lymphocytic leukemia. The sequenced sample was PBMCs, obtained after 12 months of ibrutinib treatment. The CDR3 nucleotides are TGTGCCCGGAGTGTTGAAGACAATTACTACGAGCAGTACTTC. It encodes CARSVEDNYYEQYF.